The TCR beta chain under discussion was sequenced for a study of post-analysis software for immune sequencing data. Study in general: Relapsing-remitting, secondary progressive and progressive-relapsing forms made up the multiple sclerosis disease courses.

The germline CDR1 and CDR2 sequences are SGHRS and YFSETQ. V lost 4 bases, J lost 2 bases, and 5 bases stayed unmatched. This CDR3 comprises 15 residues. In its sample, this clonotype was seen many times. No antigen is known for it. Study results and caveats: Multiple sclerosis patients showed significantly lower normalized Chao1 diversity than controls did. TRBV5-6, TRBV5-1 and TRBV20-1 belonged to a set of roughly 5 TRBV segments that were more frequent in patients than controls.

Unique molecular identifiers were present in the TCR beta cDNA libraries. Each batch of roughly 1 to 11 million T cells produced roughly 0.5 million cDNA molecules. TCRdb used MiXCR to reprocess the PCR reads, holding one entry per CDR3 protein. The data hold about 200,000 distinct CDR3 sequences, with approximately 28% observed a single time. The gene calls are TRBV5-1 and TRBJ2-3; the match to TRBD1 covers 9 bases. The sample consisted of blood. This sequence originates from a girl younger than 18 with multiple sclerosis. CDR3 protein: CASSAGTGLTDTQYF. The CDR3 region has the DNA TGCGCCAGCAGCGCCGGGACAGGGCTCACAGATACGCAGTATTTT.